This is a list of T cell receptor beta chains from one sample in a study of shared clonotypes between healthy human individuals. Sequencing used immunoSEQ multiplex PCR; TCRdb keeps in-frame clones, though not all of them. This table has about 1,800,000 clones, about 95% appearing once. Sequencing input: naive CD8+ T cells sorted from blood. Receptors originate from a young man in good health. CDR3s include the opening cysteine and the closing phenylalanine or tryptophan. Fields, in order: J gene, V gene, D gene, clone size, CDR3 DNA, CDR3 protein. D genes are given only for firm matches. Size is stated for part of the rows, as once, few or many counts, or as a class when the clone is expanded.

TRBJ1-4 TRBV28 TRBD1 NA TGTGCCAGCAGTTTTCTTAGGTTAACGGACAGGGAAAGTGAAAAACTGTTTTTT CASSFLRLTDRESEKLFF
TRBJ2-7 TRBV6-1 NA NA TGTGCCAGCAGTGAACAGGCAGTCGTCTACGAGCAGTACTTC CASSEQAVVYEQYF
TRBJ2-7 TRBV5-4 TRBD2 NA TGTGCCAGCAGCCCGGCGGGGGAAAGCTCCTACGAGCAGTACTTC CASSPAGESSYEQYF
TRBJ2-2 TRBV30 NA NA TGTGCCTGGGGCTCAGAAACCGGGGAGCTGTTTTTT CAWGSETGELFF
TRBJ2-1 TRBV7-9 TRBD2 NA TGTGCCAGCAGCCCGTCACTAGCGGGGGAACGCACAAACAATGAGCAGTTCTTC CASSPSLAGERTNNEQFF
TRBJ2-1 TRBV9 NA once TGTGCCAGCAGCGTAGCTAGGGACACCCCCTACAATGAGCAGTTCTTC CASSVARDTPYNEQFF
TRBJ2-3 TRBV5-1 NA NA TGCGCCAGCAGCTTGGGGACGGGAGCTACTAGCACAGATACGCAGTATTTT CASSLGTGATSTDTQYF
TRBJ2-1 TRBV14 TRBD2 NA TGTGCCAGCAGCCAAGTTTGGGCTAGCGGGGCTTACAATGAGCAGTTCTTC CASSQVWASGAYNEQFF
TRBJ2-3 TRBV2 TRBD2 NA TGTGCCAGCAGTGACGAGGAGGCGGGGGGTAGCACAGATACGCAGTATTTT CASSDEEAGGSTDTQYF
TRBJ2-2 TRBV7-2 NA NA TGTGCCAGCAGCCCCTATGGAAACACCGGGGAGCTGTTTTTT CASSPYGNTGELFF
TRBJ2-5 TRBV30 NA NA TGTGCCTGGAGTGTAACATTGGGGGTCGAGACCCAGTACTTC CAWSVTLGVETQYF
TRBJ1-1 TRBV6-6 TRBD1 NA TGTGCCAGCAGTAAGGACAGGGGGCGCCTCGGGTCTGAAGCTTTCTTT CASSKDRGRLGSEAFF
TRBJ2-5 TRBV15 TRBD2 NA TGTGCCACCAGCAGAGATCTAAGCGGGGTCCAAGAGACCCAGTACTTC CATSRDLSGVQETQYF
TRBJ2-2 TRBV27 TRBD2 NA TGTGCCAGCAGTTTAGGTGGGAGGGCCGGCTGGGAGCTGTTTTTT CASSLGGRAGWELFF
TRBJ2-1 TRBV7-8 TRBD2 NA TGTGCCAGCAGCTTAGGACTAGCGGGGGCCCCGCCCTCGACGGAGCAGTTCTTC CASSLGLAGAPPSTEQFF
TRBJ2-5 TRBV28 TRBD1 NA TGTGCCAGCAGTCCCGGGACAGGAGGGAAGACCCAGTACTTC CASSPGTGGKTQYF
TRBJ2-3 TRBV10-2 NA NA TGCGCCAGCAGTGGCTTAAAGTCTGGTGACACAGATACGCAGTATTTT CASSGLKSGDTDTQYF
TRBJ2-1 TRBV9 TRBD2 NA TGTGCCAGCAGCGTAGGTTTTCGGGGGGAAATCTATGAGCAGTTCTTC CASSVGFRGEIYEQFF
TRBJ2-3 TRBV10-2 NA NA TGCGCCAGCATGTTTAGCGGTTTTCCAGATACGCAGTATTTT CASMFSGFPDTQYF
TRBJ2-7 TRBV7-6 TRBD2 NA TGTGCCAGCAGCTCCAGTGGGGCGGGAGTCTACGAGCAGTACTTC CASSSSGAGVYEQYF
TRBJ2-2 TRBV29-1 TRBD1 NA TGCAGCGGCTCCGGGACAGGGTTGGCCGGGGAGCTGTTTTTT CSGSGTGLAGELFF
TRBJ2-7 TRBV7-2 NA NA TGTGCCAGCAGCTTAGGTCGGAAATTCTACGAGCAGTACTTC CASSLGRKFYEQYF
TRBJ2-7 TRBV28 NA NA TGTGCCAGCATTTTTCCAGAGACAGGCGAGCAGTACTTC CASIFPETGEQYF
TRBJ1-2 TRBV6-6 NA NA TGTGCCAGCAGCCCCTTAGGCCCCCACACCTTC CASSPLGPHTF
TRBJ1-3 TRBV7-9 NA NA TGTGCCAGCAGGGGATTAAGCTCTGGAAACACCATATATTTT CASRGLSSGNTIYF
TRBJ2-7 TRBV4-1 NA NA TGCGCCAGCAGCCAAATACAGGGCTACGAGCAGTACTTC CASSQIQGYEQYF
TRBJ2-5 TRBV30 TRBD2 NA TGTGCCTGGATATCTCCAGGGACTAGCGGGGACCAAGAGACCCAGTACTTC CAWISPGTSGDQETQYF
TRBJ1-2 TRBV6-6 TRBD1 NA TGTGCCAGCAGTTACTGGGACAGCTTCACTAACTATGGCTACACCTTC CASSYWDSFTNYGYTF
TRBJ1-2 TRBV30 NA NA TGTGCCTGGACGTCACAGGGAGGGCTCGTGGGTGGCTACACCTTC CAWTSQGGLVGGYTF
TRBJ2-7 TRBV7-8 NA NA TGTGCCAGCAGCTTAGGCGACCCGCCTTACGAGCAGTACTTC CASSLGDPPYEQYF
TRBJ1-2 TRBV10-2 TRBD1 few TGCGCCAGCAGTTCCGACAGGGCCGCTGGCTACACCTTC CASSSDRAAGYTF
TRBJ1-6 TRBV28 NA NA TGTGCCAGCAGTCACAGGGCATCCAATTCACCCCTCCACTTT CASSHRASNSPLHF
TRBJ2-3 TRBV27 NA once TGTGCCAGCAGTTTGTGGGCCACAGATACGCAGTATTTT CASSLWATDTQYF
TRBJ2-7 TRBV30 TRBD2 NA TGTGCCTGGAGTGCTAGCGGTTACGAGCAGTACTTC CAWSASGYEQYF
TRBJ2-7 TRBV19 TRBD1 NA TGTGCCAGTAGTATAGATCTAGGACAGGGCTACGAGCAGTACTTC CASSIDLGQGYEQYF
TRBJ2-7 TRBV7-6 TRBD2 NA TGTGCCAGCAGTCCACGGCTAGCGGGAACCTACGAGCAGTACTTC CASSPRLAGTYEQYF
TRBJ1-6 TRBV11-2 NA NA TGTGCCAGCAGCTTCCCGGGAATAGAGAATTCACCCCTCCACTTT CASSFPGIENSPLHF
TRBJ1-3 TRBV9 NA NA TGTGCCAGCAGCCTCTCTTGGGGCTCTGGAAACACCATATATTTT CASSLSWGSGNTIYF
TRBJ2-7 TRBV15 TRBD1 NA TGTGCCACCAGCATTACCGACAGGGGAACCTTCCACGAGCAGTACTTC CATSITDRGTFHEQYF
TRBJ1-6 TRBV7-9 TRBD1 NA TGTGCCAGCAGCTTAGAGTACGGGACAGGGGGTTTTGATTCACCCCTCCACTTT CASSLEYGTGGFDSPLHF
TRBJ2-7 TRBV4-1 TRBD1 NA TGCGCCAGCAGTGCCGGGACAGGGAATCGGGAGCAGTACTTC CASSAGTGNREQYF
TRBJ2-2 TRBV30 NA NA TGTGCTTCTTCTCAGGGGGGGGAGCTGTTTTTT CASSQGGELFF
TRBJ2-5 TRBV27 TRBD2 NA TGTGCCAGCAGTTTACTAGCGGGCTCGCCGGAGACCCAGTACTTC CASSLLAGSPETQYF